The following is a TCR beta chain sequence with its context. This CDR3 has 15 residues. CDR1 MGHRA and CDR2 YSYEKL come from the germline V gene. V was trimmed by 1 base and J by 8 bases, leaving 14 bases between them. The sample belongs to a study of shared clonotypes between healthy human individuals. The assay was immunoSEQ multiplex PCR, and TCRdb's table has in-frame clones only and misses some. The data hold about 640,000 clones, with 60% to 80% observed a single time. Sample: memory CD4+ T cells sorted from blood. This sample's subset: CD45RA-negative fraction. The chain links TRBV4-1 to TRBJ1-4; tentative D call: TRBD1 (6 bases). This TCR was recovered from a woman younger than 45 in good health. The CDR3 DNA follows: TGCGCCAGCAGCCAAGGAATTCAGGGGCTGGAAAAACTGTTTTTT. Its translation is CASSQGIQGLEKLFF.